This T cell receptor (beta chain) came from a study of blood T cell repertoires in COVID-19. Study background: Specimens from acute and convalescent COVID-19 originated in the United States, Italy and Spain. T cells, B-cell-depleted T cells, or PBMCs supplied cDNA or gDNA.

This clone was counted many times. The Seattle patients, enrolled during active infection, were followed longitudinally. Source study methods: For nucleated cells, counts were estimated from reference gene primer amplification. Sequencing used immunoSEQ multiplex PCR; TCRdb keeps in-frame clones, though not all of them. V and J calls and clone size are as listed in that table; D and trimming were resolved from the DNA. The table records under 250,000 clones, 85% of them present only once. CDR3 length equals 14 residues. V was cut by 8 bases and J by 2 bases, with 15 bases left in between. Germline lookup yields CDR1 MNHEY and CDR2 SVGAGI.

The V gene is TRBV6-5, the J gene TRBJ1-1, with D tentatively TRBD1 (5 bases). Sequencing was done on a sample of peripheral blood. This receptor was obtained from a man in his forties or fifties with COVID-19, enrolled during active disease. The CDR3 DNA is TGTGCCAGCGTCAAGCACGGACAAAACACTGAAGCTTTCTTT. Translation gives CASVKHGQNTEAFF.